The entry below gives a single T cell receptor beta chain sequence along with its context. TCRdb's copy holds only in-frame clones and misses some; the assay was immunoSEQ multiplex PCR. The sample has roughly 450,000 clones, roughly 90% seen once. The CDR3 consists of 15 residues. Trimming left V 2 bases short and J 0 bases short, with 9 bases between. The germline gives CDR1 SEHNR, CDR2 FQNEAQ (reference sequence). The source of the sample is a study of Ad26.COV2.S vaccination and SARS-CoV-2 variants. Regarding treatment: roughly 18 received Ad26.COV2.S at low or high dose, single or two shots; about five received placebo; per-sample allocation not given. Specimens were obtained on day 63 following the first vaccine or placebo injection. Built on an Ad26 vector, the vaccine expressed Wuhan-strain SARS-CoV-2 spike.

This sequence originates from a person aged 18-65 years who received the Ad26.COV2.S COVID-19 vaccine or a placebo. The sequencing used peripheral blood, collected in a trial of Ad26.COV2.S vaccine versus placebo. The chain combines TRBV7-9 with TRBJ2-3; D ambiguous. This CDR3 is CASSLIQDSTDTQYF. The CDR3 DNA reads as TGTGCCAGCAGCTTAATCCAGGACAGCACAGATACGCAGTATTTT.